The clone carrying this T cell receptor beta chain was counted ten times or more. The length of the CDR3 is 12 residues. CDR1 is SGHTA and CDR2 is FQGNSA in the germline V gene. V was clipped by 1 base and J by 4 bases, with 5 bases between them. The data belong to a study of molecular identifiers for immune sequencing clone quantification. Study-wide background: Four of five splits of RNA from approximately 22,000 or 94,000 naive CD8 cells were sequenced in replicates.

Bulk libraries came from a prior protocol with listed TCR primers. TCRdb called the PCR reads again in MiXCR, with one record for every CDR3 protein. The sample yields 60,000 to 70,000 distinct CDR3 sequences, 15% to 20% seen once. Specimen: naive CD8+ T cells from blood, with Jurkat cell RNA spiked in. The sample's subset: FACS-sorted CD8+CD4-CCR7+CD45RA+ naive T cells. The V gene is TRBV7-2, the J gene TRBJ2-7; D not resolved. This TCR was recovered from a human donor in good health. Some libraries in this study had Jurkat cell RNA spiked in. The CDR3 is CASSLDWYEQYF. CDR3 in DNA: TGTGCCAGCAGCTTAGATTGGTACGAGCAGTACTTC.